The 27 T cell receptor beta chains below come from one sample, sequenced in a study of B cell selection in AIRE deficiency. The regulatory T cell sort gate was CD4+CD25hiCD127low/negative. The protocol was immunoSEQ multiplex PCR, while the TCRdb copy is restricted to in-frame clones and leaves out a portion. The profile shows some 21,000 clones, about 94% of them singletons. Sequencing was done on a sample of Tregs sorted from PBMCs. Receptors originate from a human donor with AIRE deficiency.

The chain recombines TRBV25-1 with TRBJ1-3, with TRBD1 as a possible D gene (6 bases). CDR1 is MGHDK, CDR2 SYGVNS, per germline. This CDR3 spans 14 amino acids. The germline V and J ends were trimmed by 8 bases and 1 base, with 12 bases remaining between them. As DNA, the CDR3 is TGTGCCAGCGCAGGGGTAGCATCTGGAAACACCATATATTTT. Encoded protein: CASAGVASGNTIYF.

The V and J genes are TRBV2 and TRBJ1-4, with D tentatively TRBD1 (5 bases). The CDR3 covers 14 residues. Trimming pared 6 bases from V and 6 bases from J, leaving 14 bases between. Germline V lookup: CDR1 SNHLY, CDR2 FYNNEI. The CDR3 is CASRKGRGDEKLFF. In DNA, the CDR3 is TGTGCCAGCAGGAAAGGACGGGGGGATGAAAAACTGTTTTTT. Combining the CDR3 with reference TRBV2 and TRBJ1-4 gives the whole variable domain EPEVTQTPSHQVTQMGQEVILRCVPISNHLYFYWYRQILGQKVEFLVSFYNNEISEKSEIFDDQFSVERPDGSNFTLKIRSTKLEDSAMYFCASRKGRGDEKLFFGSGTQLSVL.

In the case of this clone: In this CDR3 the conserved last residue, phenylalanine or tryptophan, is missing, so a read error is likely. V usage is TRBV19 and J usage is TRBJ1-2, with D possibly TRBD1 on 5 matching bases. Germline V lookup: CDR1 LNHDA, CDR2 SQIVND (reference sequence). V gave up 2 bases and J gave up 8 bases, with 15 bases separating them. This CDR3 has 14 amino acids. In DNA form, the CDR3 reads TGTGCCAGTAGTATACGCAGGGAGACTAAAGGCTACACCCTC. Translating gives CASSIRRETKGYTL.

The chain employs TRBV10-1 and TRBJ2-7; 10 bases align to TRBD1. CDR3 length equals 16 residues. Germline V gene sequence: CDR1 WNHNN, CDR2 SYGVQD (reference sequence). Trimming removed 7 bases from V and 6 bases from J; junction bases left unmatched: 15. Here the CDR3 reads CASIAGTGVSGSEQYF. The DNA of the CDR3 is TGCGCCAGCATCGCCGGGACAGGGGTCAGTGGTTCCGAGCAGTACTTC.

The J gene is TRBJ2-3, the V gene TRBV7-8, with D unresolved. Germline-derived CDR1 and CDR2 are SGHVS and FQNEAQ. V was pared by 0 bases and J by 5 bases, with 18 bases between. This CDR3 has 17 residues. Here the CDR3 DNA reads TGTGCCAGCAGCTTAGCACGGGCCATACCCGGGCGAGATACGCAGTATTTT. The encoded protein is CASSLARAIPGRDTQYF.

The CDR3 DNA reads TGTGCCAGCAGGTTGGCGGGCATGAACACTGAAGCTTTCTTT. Its protein product is CASRLAGMNTEAFF. The rearrangement joins TRBV11-1 to TRBJ1-1; no definite D call. CDR3 size: 14 residues. Germline V gives CDR1 SGHAT, CDR2 FQDESV (reference sequence). The germline V and J ends were trimmed by 6 bases and 0 bases, with 11 bases remaining between them.

The chain links TRBV28 to TRBJ2-7; 11 positions agree with TRBD2. Unmatched junction bases numbered 10, after V lost 3 bases and J lost 6 bases. The CDR3 has 16 residues. Per the germline V gene, CDR1 is MDHEN and CDR2 is SYDVKM. The DNA for the CDR3 is TGTGCCAGCAGTTTCTTTGTACTAGCGGGAGTAGGCGAGCAGTACTTC. Its protein is CASSFFVLAGVGEQYF.

This chain joins TRBV29-1 and TRBJ2-5; no clear D. This CDR3 region has 10 residues. V was shortened by 7 bases and J by 12 bases, with 15 bases between the two germline ends. Germline-derived CDR1 and CDR2 are SQVTM and ANQGSEA. The DNA of the CDR3 is TGCAGCGCCCGAGAGGTGGCCGAGTACTTC. It yields the protein CSAREVAEYF.

Comments on this clone: Its ends do not fully match the called genes, so a read error is possible. The V call is TRBV9, the J call TRBJ2-7; D is unresolved. CDR1 is SGDLS, CDR2 YYNGEE, per germline. The CDR3 spans 10 residues. The CDR3 sequence is CASKVNSRSF. CDR3 sequence (DNA): TGTGCCAGCAAAGTCAACAGCAGATCTTTC. Variable domain in full (rest from reference TRBV9 and TRBJ2-7): DSGVTQTPKHLITATGQRVTLRCSPRSGDLSVYWYQQSLDQGLQFLIQYYNGEERAKGNILERFSAQQFPDLHSELNLSSLELGDSALYFCASKVNSRSFGPGTRLTVT.

The rearrangement joins TRBV6-6 to TRBJ2-3, with 7 nucleotides matching TRBD1. This CDR3 region has 16 residues. Germline V CDR1 and CDR2: MNHNY, SVGAGI (reference sequence). Losses at the gene ends were 5 bases for V and 3 bases for J; bases not matched to a gene: 11. The CDR3 is CASSPHRGQVTDTQYF. CDR3 sequence (DNA): TGTGCCAGCAGTCCGCACAGGGGTCAAGTGACAGATACGCAGTATTTT.

The chain couples TRBV2 to TRBJ2-3, with TRBD1 as a possible D gene (6 bases). This CDR3 contains 14 residues. CDR1 and CDR2 from the germline V gene are SNHLY and FYNNEI. V dropped 6 bases and J dropped 5 bases, with 15 bases sitting between them. The CDR3 here is CASSRDTWGDTQYF. CDR3 nucleotide sequence: TGTGCCAGCAGCAGGGACACATGGGGAGATACGCAGTATTTT.

In DNA form, the CDR3 reads TGTGCCAGTAGTATCTTCGGGACCTACCGCTCCTACGAGCAGTACTTC. Encoded protein: CASSIFGTYRSYEQYF. The chain recombines TRBV19 with TRBJ2-7; D possibly uses TRBD1 or TRBD2 (5 bases each). CDR3 length equals 16 residues. Deletions cut 3 bases from V and 0 bases from J, with 15 bases between. Per the germline V gene, CDR1 is LNHDA and CDR2 is SQIVND (reference sequence).

This clone was detected only once. This CDR3 reads CASSSPGLVGEQFF. The CDR3 DNA is TGTGCCAGCAGTTCTCCGGGACTAGTAGGTGAGCAGTTCTTC. The chain recombines TRBV6-5 with TRBJ2-1; 8 bases are shared with TRBD2. This CDR3 has 14 residues. V trimming: 4 bases; J trimming: 9 bases; junction bases outside the gene matches: 8. Germline-derived CDR1 and CDR2 are MNHEY and SVGAGI.

V is TRBV4-1 and J is TRBJ1-3; D might be TRBD1 (6 bases). V shed 7 bases and J shed 3 bases, with 13 bases lying between them. The CDR3 is 14 amino acids. Germline V gene lookup returns CDR1 MGHRA and CDR2 YSYEKL. The chain's CDR3 is CASKSYRDGNTIYF. CDR3 in DNA: TGCGCCAGCAAATCATACAGGGATGGAAACACCATATATTTT.

The chain joins TRBV11-3 to TRBJ2-3; D is perhaps TRBD2 (6 bases). The ends were cut back, 3 bases at V and 6 bases at J, with 13 bases in the middle. CDR1 SGHNT and CDR2 YENEEA come from the germline V gene. The CDR3 is 14 amino acids. The CDR3 DNA reads as TGTGCCAGCAGCTTGCTCGCAGGGAGGGATACGCAGTATTTT. This encodes CASSLLAGRDTQYF. Full variable domain (outside the CDR3, taken from reference TRBV11-3 and TRBJ2-3): EAGVVQSPRYKIIEKKQPVAFWCNPISGHNTLYWYLQNLGQGPELLIRYENEEAVDDSQLPKDRFSAERLKGVDSTLKIQPAELGDSAVYLCASSLLAGRDTQYFGPGTRLTVL.

This clone was seen a handful of times. The chain recombines TRBV19 with TRBJ2-5, with D unresolved. The germline V gene has CDR1 LNHDA and CDR2 SQIVND (reference sequence). V was trimmed by 3 bases and J by 4 bases, leaving 3 bases between them. This CDR3 is built from 11 residues. The CDR3 loop reads CASSMGETQYF. The DNA for the CDR3 is TGTGCCAGTAGTATGGGAGAGACCCAGTACTTC.

The chain links TRBV25-1 to TRBJ2-1; D ambiguous. Germline lookup yields CDR1 MGHDK and CDR2 SYGVNS. Trimming removed 3 bases at V and 6 bases at J, with 15 bases between. The CDR3 consists of 15 residues. The chain's CDR3 is CASSDSGKVGNEQFF. The CDR3 DNA follows: TGTGCCAGCAGTGATTCTGGGAAAGTTGGCAATGAGCAGTTCTTC.

V and J are TRBV7-9 and TRBJ2-2; no clear D. The CDR3 runs 13 residues. Trimming took off 6 bases at V and 6 bases at J, with 11 bases between the two ends. Looked up from germline, CDR1 is SEHNR and CDR2 is FQNEAQ (reference sequence). The CDR3 region has the DNA TGTGCCAGCAGTCCTAGTGTCGCCGGGGAGCTGTTTTTT. It translates to CASSPSVAGELFF.

J is TRBJ2-7 and V is TRBV7-2, with D perhaps matching TRBD1 (5 bases). Germline V gene data show CDR1 as SGHTA and CDR2 as FQGNSA. V gave up 4 bases and J gave up 5 bases, with 18 bases separating them. The CDR3 has 15 residues. In nucleotides, the CDR3 is TGTGCCAGCAGCTCGCAGGGTCCCGGCTTGGACGAGCAGTACTTC. As protein: CASSSQGPGLDEQYF.

A single count supports this clone. The chain is built from TRBV2 and TRBJ2-5; D uncertain. Trimming left V 5 bases short and J 1 base short, with 2 bases between. Per the germline V gene, CDR1 is SNHLY and CDR2 is FYNNEI. This CDR3 has 11 residues. This CDR3 is CASSRQETQYF. CDR3 nucleotides: TGTGCCAGCAGTCGCCAAGAGACCCAGTACTTC.

The chain has TRBV7-9 and TRBJ2-3, with 10 nucleotides matching TRBD2. With 6 bases clipped from V and 1 base from J, the junction kept 4 bases outside the gene matches. The CDR3 has 15 amino acids. CDR1 SEHNR and CDR2 FQNEAQ come from the germline V gene (reference sequence). The CDR3 DNA reads TGTGCCAGCAGTTCCGGGACTAGCGGCACAGATACGCAGTATTTT. Amino acids: CASSSGTSGTDTQYF.

The chain couples TRBV7-3 to TRBJ2-5; 8 bases map to TRBD1. The CDR3 has 15 residues. V was clipped by 3 bases and J by 5 bases; unmatched bases: 8. The germline gives CDR1 SGHTA, CDR2 FQGTGA. In nucleotides, the CDR3 is TGTGCCAGCAGCTTTAACGGCAGGGGGCGCGAGACCCAGTACTTC. It yields the protein CASSFNGRGRETQYF.

In DNA form, the CDR3 reads TGTGCCAGCAGCTGGACCGCCGGGGAGACCCAGTACTTC. It specifies CASSWTAGETQYF. V is TRBV11-3 and J is TRBJ2-5; D unclear. Between the trimmed V and J ends, which lost 4 bases and 5 bases, there was a span of 11 bases. The CDR3 contains 13 residues. Per the germline V gene, CDR1 is SGHNT and CDR2 is YENEEA.

The CDR3 DNA is TGCGCCAGCAGCACAACTAGCGGGAGCGATCCCGGGGAGCTGTTTTTT. Its protein product is CASSTTSGSDPGELFF. The rearrangement links TRBV5-1 to TRBJ2-2, with 11 bases lining up with TRBD2. There are 16 residues in the CDR3. The germline V gene encodes CDR1 SGHRS and CDR2 YFSETQ. Losses at the gene ends were 4 bases for V and 6 bases for J; bases not matched to a gene: 8.

The V and J genes are TRBV5-1 and TRBJ2-7, with no clear D. Germline CDR1 SGHRS, CDR2 YFSETQ. V was cut by 4 bases and J by 3 bases, with 8 bases left in between. This CDR3 is 12 amino acids long. The CDR3 protein is CASSPSVYEQYF. The CDR3 coding sequence is TGCGCCAGCAGCCCTTCAGTCTACGAGCAGTACTTC.

This chain connects TRBV4-3 to TRBJ2-6; tentatively, D is TRBD2 (6 bases). V was cut by 5 bases and J by 0 bases, with 17 bases left in between. CDR1 is LGHNA, CDR2 YSLEER, per germline. The CDR3 sequence is 18 residues long. The CDR3 DNA reads as TGCGCCAGCAGCGCCCGCGGGGCCTGGGGCTCTGGGGCCAACGTCCTGACTTTC. Translation gives CASSARGAWGSGANVLTF.

The J gene is TRBJ1-4, the V gene TRBV7-8; 7 bases match TRBD1. There are 15 residues in the CDR3. Germline-derived CDR1 and CDR2 are SGHVS and FQNEAQ. The ends lost 5 bases at V and 4 bases at J; junction bases unmatched: 7. CDR3 DNA: TGTGCCAGCAGCGTTAAGACAGGGTTTAATGAAAAACTGTTTTTT. Its translation is CASSVKTGFNEKLFF.